The entry below gives a single T cell receptor (beta chain) sequence along with its context. Its specificity is unknown. The assay was immunoSEQ multiplex PCR, and TCRdb's table has in-frame clones only and misses some. The sample lists 1,100 to 1,500 clones, roughly a tenth occurring once. The CDR3 totals 14 residues. Germline V lookup: CDR1 SGDLS, CDR2 YYNGEE. V lost 1 base and J lost 4, with 12 bases in between. This record comes from a study of tumour-infiltrating T cells in Burkitt lymphoma. Study-wide context: Patients covered every epidemiological subtype of Burkitt lymphoma. Overall and progression-free survival were predicted by productive clonality. Study results and limitations: Several public clonotypes were shared across many Burkitt lymphoma patients.

Sequenced material: tumor tissue. This clonotype was obtained from a human donor with Burkitt lymphoma. The chain carries TRBV9 and TRBJ2-7; D gene ambiguous. CDR3 sequence (DNA): TGTGCCAGCAGCGTACGAGCCGCGACGTACGAGCAGTACTTC. Amino acid sequence: CASSVRAATYEQYF.